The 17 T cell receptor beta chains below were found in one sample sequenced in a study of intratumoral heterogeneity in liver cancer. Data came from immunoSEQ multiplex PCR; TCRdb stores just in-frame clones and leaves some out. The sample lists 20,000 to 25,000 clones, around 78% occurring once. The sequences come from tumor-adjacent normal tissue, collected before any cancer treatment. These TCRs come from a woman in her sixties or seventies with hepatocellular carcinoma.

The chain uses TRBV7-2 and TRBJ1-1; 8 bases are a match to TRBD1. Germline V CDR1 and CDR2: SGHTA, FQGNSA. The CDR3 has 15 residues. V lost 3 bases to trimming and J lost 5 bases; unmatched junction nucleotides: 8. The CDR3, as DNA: TGTGCCAGCAGCTTCACAGGGGGGATGGGGACTGAAGCTTTCTTT. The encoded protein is CASSFTGGMGTEAFF.

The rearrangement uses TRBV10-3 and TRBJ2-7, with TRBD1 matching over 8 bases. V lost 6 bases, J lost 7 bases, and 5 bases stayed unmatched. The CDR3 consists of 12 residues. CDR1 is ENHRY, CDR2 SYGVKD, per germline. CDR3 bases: TGTGCCATCAGCGGACAGGGTAGAGAGCAGTACTTC. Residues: CAISGQGREQYF.

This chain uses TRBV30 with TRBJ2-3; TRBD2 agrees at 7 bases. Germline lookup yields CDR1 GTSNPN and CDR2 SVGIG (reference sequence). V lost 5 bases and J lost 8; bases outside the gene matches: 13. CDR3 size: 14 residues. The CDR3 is CAWGGRQLAGTQYF. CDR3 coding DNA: TGTGCCTGGGGAGGGAGACAATTAGCGGGTACGCAGTATTTT. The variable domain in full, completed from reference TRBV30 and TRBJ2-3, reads SQTIHQWPATLVQPVGSPLSLECTVEGTSNPNLYWYRQAAGRGLQLLFYSVGIGQISSEVPQNLSASRPQDRQFILSSKKLLLSDSGFYLCAWGGRQLAGTQYFGPGTRLTVL.

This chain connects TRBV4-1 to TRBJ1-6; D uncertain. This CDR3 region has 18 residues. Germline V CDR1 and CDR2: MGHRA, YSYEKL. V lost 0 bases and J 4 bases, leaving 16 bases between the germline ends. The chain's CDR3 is CASSQESTESQYNSPLHF. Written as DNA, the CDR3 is TGCGCCAGCAGCCAAGAATCCACAGAAAGTCAATATAATTCACCCCTCCACTTT.

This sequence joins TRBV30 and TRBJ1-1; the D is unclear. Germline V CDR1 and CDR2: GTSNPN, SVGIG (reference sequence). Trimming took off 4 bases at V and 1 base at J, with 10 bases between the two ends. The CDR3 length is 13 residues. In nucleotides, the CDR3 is TGTGCCTGGACCGCCGGGAAGAACACTGAAGCTTTCTTT. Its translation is CAWTAGKNTEAFF.

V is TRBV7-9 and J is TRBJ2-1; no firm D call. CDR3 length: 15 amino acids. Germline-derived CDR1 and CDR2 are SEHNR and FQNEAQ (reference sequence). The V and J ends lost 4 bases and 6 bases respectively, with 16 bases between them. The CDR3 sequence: CASSSRVASSNEQFF. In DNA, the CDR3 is TGTGCCAGCAGCTCCCGGGTCGCATCTAGCAATGAGCAGTTCTTC.

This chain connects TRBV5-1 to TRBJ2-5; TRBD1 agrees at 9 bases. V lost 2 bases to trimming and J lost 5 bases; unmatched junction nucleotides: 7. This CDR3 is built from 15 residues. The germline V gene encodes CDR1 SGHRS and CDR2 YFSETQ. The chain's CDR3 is CASSFRDRALETQYF. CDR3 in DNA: TGCGCCAGCAGCTTCCGGGACAGGGCATTGGAGACCCAGTACTTC.

CDR3 DNA sequence: TGTGCCAGCAGCCAACAGGGCGAGCAGTACTTC. Residues: CASSQQGEQYF. V usage is TRBV3-1 (or the pseudogene TRBV3-2) and J usage is TRBJ2-7; D is possibly TRBD1 (5 bases). The CDR3 has 11 amino acids. V was pared by 2 bases and J by 6 bases, with 5 bases between. Looked up from germline, CDR1 is LGHDT and CDR2 is YNNKEL (reference sequence).

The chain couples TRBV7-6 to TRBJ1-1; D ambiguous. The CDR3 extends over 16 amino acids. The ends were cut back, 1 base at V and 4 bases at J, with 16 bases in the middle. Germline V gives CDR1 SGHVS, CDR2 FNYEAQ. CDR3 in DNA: TGTGCCAGCAGCTTAGGCGTCTCTAGGCGGGGCACTGAAGCTTTCTTT. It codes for CASSLGVSRRGTEAFF.

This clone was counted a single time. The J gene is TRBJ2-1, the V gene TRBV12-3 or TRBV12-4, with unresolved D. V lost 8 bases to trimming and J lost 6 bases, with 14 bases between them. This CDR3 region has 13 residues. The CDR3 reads CASSLAGPNEQFF. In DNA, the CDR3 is TGTGCCAGCTCCCTTGCCGGGCCCAATGAGCAGTTCTTC.

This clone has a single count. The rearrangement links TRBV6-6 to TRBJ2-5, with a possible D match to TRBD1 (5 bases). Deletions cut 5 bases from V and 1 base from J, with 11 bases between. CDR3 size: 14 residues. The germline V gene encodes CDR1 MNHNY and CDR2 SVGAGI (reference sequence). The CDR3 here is CASSHWGTQETQYF. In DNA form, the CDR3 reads TGTGCCAGCAGTCACTGGGGCACCCAAGAGACCCAGTACTTC.

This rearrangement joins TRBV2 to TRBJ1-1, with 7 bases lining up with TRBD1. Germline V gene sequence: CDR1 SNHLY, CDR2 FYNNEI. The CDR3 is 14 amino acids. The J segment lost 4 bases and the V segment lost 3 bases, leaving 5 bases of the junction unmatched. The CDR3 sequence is CASSDEGASTEAFF. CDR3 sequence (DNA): TGTGCCAGCAGTGACGAGGGGGCGAGCACTGAAGCTTTCTTT.

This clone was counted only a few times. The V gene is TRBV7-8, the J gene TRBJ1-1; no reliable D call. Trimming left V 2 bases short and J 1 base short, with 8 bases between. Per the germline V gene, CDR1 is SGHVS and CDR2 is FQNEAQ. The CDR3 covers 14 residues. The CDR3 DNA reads TGTGCCAGCAGCTTACCAGCCACGAACACTGAAGCTTTCTTT. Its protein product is CASSLPATNTEAFF.

The CDR3 loop reads CAPSSGVRGSGQETQYF. The DNA for the CDR3 is TGCGCCCCCTCGAGCGGGGTTAGGGGGAGTGGGCAAGAGACCCAGTACTTC. This chain links TRBV10-1 with TRBJ2-5; maybe TRBD2 (7 bases). In germline, CDR1 is WNHNN, CDR2 SYGVQD (reference sequence). There are 17 residues in the CDR3. V was cut by 11 bases and J by 2 bases, with 27 bases left in between.

The CDR3 sequence: CASSQEGTDLFGYTF. The CDR3 nucleotides are TGCGCCAGCAGCCAAGAAGGGACGGATCTATTCGGCTACACCTTC. This sequence joins TRBV4-1 and TRBJ1-2, with D perhaps TRBD1 (5 bases). V lost 0 bases, J lost 8 bases, and 16 bases lay in between. There are 15 residues in the CDR3. The germline V gene has CDR1 MGHRA and CDR2 YSYEKL.

The CDR3 loop reads CAWDSFSGNTIYF. As DNA, the CDR3 is TGTGCCTGGGACAGTTTCTCTGGAAACACCATATATTTT. This sequence joins TRBV30 and TRBJ1-3; tentative D call: TRBD1 (5 bases). Trimming stripped 5 bases from V and 0 bases from J, with 8 bases between. This CDR3 spans 13 amino acids. Germline V lookup: CDR1 GTSNPN, CDR2 SVGIG (reference sequence).

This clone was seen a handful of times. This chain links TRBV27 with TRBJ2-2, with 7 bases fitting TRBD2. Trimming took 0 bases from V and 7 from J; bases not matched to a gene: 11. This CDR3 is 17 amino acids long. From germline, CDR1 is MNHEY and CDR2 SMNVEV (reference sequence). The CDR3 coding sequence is TGTGCCAGCAGTTTATCCGCCTTTGGCGGGAGTGGCGGGGAGCTGTTTTTT. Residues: CASSLSAFGGSGGELFF.